The clone carrying this T cell receptor (beta chain) turned up a few times. The data originate from a study of OX40 agonist ivuxolimab in advanced cancers. For the study at large: Patients received ivuxolimab, an intravenous treatment, every 2 weeks at 0.01 to 10 mg/kg.

The CDR3 runs 12 residues. Germline trimming cut 7 bases from V and 7 bases from J; bases unmatched to any gene: 1. CDR1 is SNHLY, CDR2 FYNNEI, per germline. The table came from immunoSEQ multiplex PCR; TCRdb's copy has only in-frame clones and leaves some out. The top ten hold around 4.5% of the sample, which has roughly 50,000 clones, 80% seen once. The material was CD4+ or CD8+ T cells sorted from blood, obtained in a trial of the OX40 agonist ivuxolimab. This clonotype originated in an adult with an advanced solid tumor such as melanoma, head and neck, liver or kidney cancer. V and J are TRBV2 and TRBJ1-4, with 9 bases aligning to TRBD1. CDR3 protein: CASNRGPEKLFF. CDR3 in DNA: TGTGCCAGCAACAGGGGGCCTGAAAAACTGTTTTTT.